This T cell receptor (beta chain) was profiled in a study of CD8 T cell repertoires and HIV-1 epitope variants. Looking at the study overall: Separate wells received one of Twenty-five Gag or Nef variant peptides. Separate from the cultures, 1M uncultured T cells served as baseline. Study findings and constraints: About five clonotypes recognized Nef KF9, one HW9, none TAALDMSHF.

The assay was immunoSEQ multiplex PCR, and TCRdb's table has in-frame clones only and misses some. Here the sample spans 4,600 or so clones, approximately 61% being singletons. In germline, CDR1 is SGDLS, CDR2 YYNGEE. There are 17 residues in the CDR3. V gave up 0 bases and J gave up 0 bases, with 12 bases separating them. In regard to this clone: Its antigen remains unidentified.

This sequence was found in a male donor with HIV. The chain carries TRBV9 and TRBJ2-2; D may be TRBD2 (6 bases). The sample taken for sequencing was cultured CD8+ T cells derived from PBMCs. The CDR3 coding sequence is TGTGCCAGCAGCGTAGCTAGGGGAGGAACGAACACCGGGGAGCTGTTTTTT. Its protein product is CASSVARGGTNTGELFF.